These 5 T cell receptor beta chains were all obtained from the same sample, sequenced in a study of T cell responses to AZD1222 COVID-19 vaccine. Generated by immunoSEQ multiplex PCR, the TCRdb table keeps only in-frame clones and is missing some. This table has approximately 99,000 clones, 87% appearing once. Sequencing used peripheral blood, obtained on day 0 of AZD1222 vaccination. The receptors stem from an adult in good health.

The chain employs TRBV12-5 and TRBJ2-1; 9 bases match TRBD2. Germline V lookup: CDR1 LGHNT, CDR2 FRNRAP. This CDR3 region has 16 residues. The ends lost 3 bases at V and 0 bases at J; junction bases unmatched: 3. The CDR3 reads CASGFLRGGSYNEQFF. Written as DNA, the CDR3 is TGTGCTAGTGGTTTCCTGCGGGGGGGCTCCTACAATGAGCAGTTCTTC.

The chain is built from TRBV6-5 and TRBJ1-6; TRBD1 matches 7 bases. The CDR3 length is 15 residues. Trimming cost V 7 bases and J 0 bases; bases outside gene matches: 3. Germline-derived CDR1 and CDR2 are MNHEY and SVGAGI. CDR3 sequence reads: CASKNRGSYNSPLHF. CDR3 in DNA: TGTGCCAGCAAAAACAGGGGCTCCTATAATTCACCCCTCCACTTT.

The CDR3 spells CASSLGGLYYNEQFF. The CDR3 DNA reads as TGTGCCAGCAGCTTGGGAGGACTGTACTACAATGAGCAGTTCTTC. The J gene is TRBJ2-1, the V gene TRBV7-2, with D possibly matching TRBD2 (6 bases). The ends were cut back, 3 bases at V and 3 bases at J, with 12 bases in the middle. The CDR3 is made up of 15 amino acids. Per the germline V gene, CDR1 is SGHTA and CDR2 is FQGNSA.

The DNA for the CDR3 is TGTGCCAGCAGCTTCCTAGGACCCAATCAGCCCCAGCATTTT. As protein: CASSFLGPNQPQHF. The chain combines TRBV7-2 with TRBJ1-5; unclear D gene. The V end lost 3 bases, the J end lost 3 bases, and 9 bases lay between the germline ends. This CDR3 is built from 14 residues. Germline lookup yields CDR1 SGHTA and CDR2 FQGNSA.

CDR3 sequence (DNA): TGTGCCAGCAGCGACTTCGAGCGGGGGGCCCAAGAGACCCAGTACTTC. It is translated as CASSDFERGAQETQYF. This sequence joins TRBV7-2 and TRBJ2-5, with 9 bases aligning to TRBD2. CDR3 size: 16 residues. With V trimmed by 5 bases and J by 1 base, 8 bases remained unmatched. Germline V gene sequence: CDR1 SGHTA, CDR2 FQGNSA. The full variable domain, with the rest looked up from reference TRBV7-2 and TRBJ2-5, is GAGVSQSPSNKVTEKGKDVELRCDPISGHTALYWYRQSLGQGLEFLIYFQGNSAPDKSGLPSDRFSAERTGGSVSTLTIQRTQQEDSAVYLCASSDFERGAQETQYFGPGTRLLVL.